A single T cell receptor beta chain is shown here with its context. The CDR3 extends over 14 amino acids. Trimming removed 5 bases at V and 1 base at J, with 15 bases between. Germline lookup yields CDR1 SQVTM and CDR2 ANQGSEA. This sample was included in a study of blood T cell repertoires in COVID-19. Original handling: Reference gene primer amplification in the assay estimated nucleated cell counts. Assay: immunoSEQ multiplex PCR; the TCRdb copy retains only in-frame clones and omits some. The V and J calls and clone size come from that table; D and trimming were worked out from the DNA. The sample includes about 350,000 clones, almost 90% seen only once; the top ten take approximately 1%.

The source material was PBMCs or T cells enriched from blood (not recorded which). This receptor was identified in a woman in her thirties who had been exposed to COVID-19. The chain recombines TRBV29-1 with TRBJ2-7, with a possible D match to TRBD1 (6 bases). CDR3 nucleotides: TGCAGCGTTCATTCGCAGGGGAAGTCCTACGAGCAGTACTTC. Protein product: CSVHSQGKSYEQYF.